Reported below is one T cell receptor beta chain. Its antigen is still unknown. Profiled with immunoSEQ multiplex PCR; TCRdb holds only in-frame clones, not every one. This table has about 75,000 clones, roughly four fifths appearing once. These patients had recovered from COVID-19 ranging mild to severe. These memory T cells were uncultured and sequenced directly after ex vivo isolation. Germline lookup yields CDR1 SGHTA and CDR2 FQGNSA. The CDR3 totals 14 residues. Trimming took 3 bases from V and 2 from J; bases not matched to a gene: 4. The sample originates from a study of CD4 T cell repertoires in COVID-19. Study observations and caveats: Several top expanded SARS-CoV-2-reactive clonotypes were shared by two or three memory subsets. Some SARS-CoV-2 clonotypes, between about 6 and 28%, recurred in SARS-CoV and/or HKU1 cultures.

This TCR derives from a human donor who had COVID-19. The source material was CD4+ T cells from peripheral blood, sampled after recovery from COVID-19. This rearrangement joins TRBV7-2 to TRBJ2-7; 7 bases are a match to TRBD2. The CDR3 here is CASSLYGGTYEQYF. CDR3 coding DNA: TGTGCCAGCAGCTTGTACGGGGGGACCTACGAGCAGTACTTC.